This paragraph covers one T cell receptor beta chain sequence. One junction end disagrees with the germline gene, perhaps due to a read error. The data were taken from a study of blood T cells in healthy people across ages. A J-beta primer mix and a sample-barcoded 5' primer were used in a second PCR of roughly 7 to 12 cycles. TCRdb reanalysed the 5' RACE reads using MiXCR and keeps one entry per CDR3 protein. Altogether 1.4 million to 1.5 million distinct CDR3 sequences are present, 35% to 45% being singletons, with the ten largest covering roughly 7.7%. What was sequenced was blood. The sequence came from a woman aged 18-29 years in good health.

CDR3 in DNA: TGTGCTAGCAGCCAAAGCGGACAGGGGATTGATACGCAGTATTTT. Translation: CASSQSGQGIDTQYF. The chain couples TRBV7-7 to TRBJ2-3; 9 bases are shared with TRBD1. This CDR3 region has 15 residues. Germline CDR1 reads SSHAT; CDR2 reads FNYEAQ (reference sequence).